This is a list of T cell receptor beta chains from one sample in a study of human thymus T cells. Sequencing used immunoSEQ multiplex PCR; TCRdb keeps in-frame clones, though not all of them. Here the sample spans roughly 86,000 clones, 96% being singletons. The sequencing input was thymus tissue. These receptors all come from a boy less than two years old with a congenital heart defect but otherwise immunologically healthy. Each CDR3 is given with its conserved first and last residue. A D gene is named only where the DNA matches it firmly. Size tells how often a clone was seen (once, few, many) or the class of an expanded clone, and some rows leave it out.

J gene: TRBJ1-6; D gene: NA; clone size: NA; V gene: TRBV4-2; CDR3 DNA: TGTGCCAGCAGCCAAGATCGGACGGGAGGGTGTAGTATTTCACCCCTCCACTTT; CDR3 protein: CASSQDRTGGCSISPLHF
J gene: TRBJ1-3; D gene: NA; clone size: NA; V gene: TRBV6-5; CDR3 DNA: TGTGCCAGCACCCCCAGACAAGCTGGAAACACCATATATTTT; CDR3 protein: CASTPRQAGNTIYF
J gene: TRBJ2-7; D gene: NA; clone size: NA; V gene: TRBV2; CDR3 DNA: TGTGCCAGCAGTGAAAATTCCTACGAGCAGTACTTC; CDR3 protein: CASSENSYEQYF
J gene: TRBJ1-2; D gene: NA; clone size: NA; V gene: TRBV4-3; CDR3 DNA: TGCGCCAGCAGCCAAGAGGGTATCGGCTATGGCTACACCTTC; CDR3 protein: CASSQEGIGYGYTF
J gene: TRBJ1-4; D gene: NA; clone size: NA; V gene: TRBV5-4; CDR3 DNA: TGTGCCAGCAACTTTAGCAGAGACCATGAAAAACTGTTTTTT; CDR3 protein: CASNFSRDHEKLFF
J gene: TRBJ1-1; D gene: TRBD1; clone size: once; V gene: TRBV7-9; CDR3 DNA: TGTGCCAGCAGCTCAAAGTGGGACAGGGCTCTTCTCACTGAAGCTTTCTTT; CDR3 protein: CASSSKWDRALLTEAFF
J gene: TRBJ2-7; D gene: NA; clone size: NA; V gene: TRBV30; CDR3 DNA: TGTGCCTGGAAAAGTGGCTACGAGCAGTACTTC; CDR3 protein: CAWKSGYEQYF
J gene: TRBJ2-2; D gene: TRBD2; clone size: NA; V gene: TRBV4-1; CDR3 DNA: TGCGCCAGCAGCCAAGAAAAATGTGGGTTAGCGGGAGGTCAGGTTGACACCGGGGAGCTGTTTTTT; CDR3 protein: CASSQEKCGLAGGQVDTGELFF
J gene: TRBJ2-6; D gene: NA; clone size: NA; V gene: TRBV19; CDR3 DNA: TGTGCCAGTAGTTCGGACTCTGGGGCCAACGTCCTGACTTTC; CDR3 protein: CASSSDSGANVLTF
J gene: TRBJ2-2; D gene: TRBD1; clone size: NA; V gene: TRBV27; CDR3 DNA: TGTGCCAGCAGTTTGGGACAGGGCGAAAACACCGGGGAGCTGTTTTTT; CDR3 protein: CASSLGQGENTGELFF
J gene: TRBJ1-2; D gene: NA; clone size: NA; V gene: TRBV5-6; CDR3 DNA: TGTGCCAGCAGCTTGGCCGGTCAGGGGTTACGTGGCTACACCTTC; CDR3 protein: CASSLAGQGLRGYTF
J gene: TRBJ2-5; D gene: NA; clone size: NA; V gene: TRBV2; CDR3 DNA: TGTGCCCACAGCACCAAACTCCGGCCGGCCTTCAAGGAGGAGACCCAGTACTTC; CDR3 protein: CAHSTKLRPAFKEETQYF
J gene: TRBJ1-2; D gene: TRBD1; clone size: NA; V gene: TRBV15; CDR3 DNA: TGTGCCACCAGCACCAATCGGGACAGGCTCCGGTGGGGCTACACCTTC; CDR3 protein: CATSTNRDRLRWGYTF
J gene: TRBJ2-7; D gene: TRBD1; clone size: NA; V gene: TRBV6-6; CDR3 DNA: TGTGCCAGCAGGGACAGGGGCTTTTTCGACGAGCAGTACTTC; CDR3 protein: CASRDRGFFDEQYF
J gene: TRBJ2-1; D gene: TRBD1; clone size: NA; V gene: TRBV5-4; CDR3 DNA: TGTGCCAGCAGCCGCCCGGGACAGACTTACAATGAGCAGTTCTTC; CDR3 protein: CASSRPGQTYNEQFF
J gene: TRBJ1-1; D gene: NA; clone size: once; V gene: TRBV14; CDR3 DNA: TGTGCCAGCAGCCACGCGGGCCCCCCGAGGGACTTCATAAACACTGAAGCTTTCTTT; CDR3 protein: CASSHAGPPRDFINTEAFF
J gene: TRBJ2-7; D gene: NA; clone size: NA; V gene: TRBV19; CDR3 DNA: TGTGCCAGGCCCGCAGGTCCGGACGCCGAGCAGTACTTC; CDR3 protein: CARPAGPDAEQYF
J gene: TRBJ1-2; D gene: TRBD1; clone size: NA; V gene: TRBV5-5; CDR3 DNA: TGTGCCAGCAGTTTTGGGACAGTAAAGATCTCGGGCTACACCTTC; CDR3 protein: CASSFGTVKISGYTF
J gene: TRBJ2-2; D gene: TRBD2; clone size: NA; V gene: TRBV19; CDR3 DNA: TGTGCCAGTATCAACGGTCTAGCGGGAAGCACCGGGGAGCTGTTTTTT; CDR3 protein: CASINGLAGSTGELFF
J gene: TRBJ2-7; D gene: TRBD1; clone size: NA; V gene: TRBV28; CDR3 DNA: TGTGCCAGCAGTCCCGGGACAGTGTCCTACGAGCAGTACTTC; CDR3 protein: CASSPGTVSYEQYF
J gene: TRBJ2-1; D gene: NA; clone size: NA; V gene: TRBV7-7; CDR3 DNA: TGTGCTAGCAGCACGGGCCCGGGCAATGAGCAGTTCTTC; CDR3 protein: CASSTGPGNEQFF
J gene: TRBJ2-3; D gene: NA; clone size: NA; V gene: TRBV7-2; CDR3 DNA: TGTGCCAGCAGCTTCGAGATATCGCGCGCTGGCACAGATACGCAGTATTTT; CDR3 protein: CASSFEISRAGTDTQYF
J gene: TRBJ2-7; D gene: TRBD2; clone size: NA; V gene: TRBV28; CDR3 DNA: TGTGCCAGCAGTCAACCCCCCAGGCGGGAGCCCTACGAGCAGTACTTC; CDR3 protein: CASSQPPRREPYEQYF
J gene: TRBJ2-7; D gene: NA; clone size: NA; V gene: TRBV29-1; CDR3 DNA: TGCAGCGTCCCTCGGACAGACTCCTACGAGCAGTACTTC; CDR3 protein: CSVPRTDSYEQYF
J gene: TRBJ1-6; D gene: TRBD1; clone size: once; V gene: TRBV5-4; CDR3 DNA: TGTGCCAGCAGCAAGGCCCCCAGGGGGCATGATTCACCCCTCCACTTT; CDR3 protein: CASSKAPRGHDSPLHF
J gene: TRBJ2-4; D gene: NA; clone size: once; V gene: TRBV5-4; CDR3 DNA: TGTGCCAGCAGCCATGACTACTCCCAAGCCAAAAACATTCAGTACTTC; CDR3 protein: CASSHDYSQAKNIQYF
J gene: TRBJ2-1; D gene: TRBD2; clone size: NA; V gene: TRBV18; CDR3 DNA: TGTGCCAGCTCACCCCCAAGGGTGGGTAGCGGGCGACTCTACAATGAGCAGTTCTTC; CDR3 protein: CASSPPRVGSGRLYNEQFF
J gene: TRBJ2-3; D gene: TRBD2; clone size: NA; V gene: TRBV2; CDR3 DNA: TGTGCCAGCAGTGAATGGGGACTAGCGGGGAACACAGATACGCAGTATTTT; CDR3 protein: CASSEWGLAGNTDTQYF
J gene: TRBJ2-5; D gene: NA; clone size: NA; V gene: TRBV10-3; CDR3 DNA: TGTGCCATCAGTGGGACCGCGGAGACCCAGTACTTC; CDR3 protein: CAISGTAETQYF
J gene: TRBJ1-5; D gene: NA; clone size: few; V gene: TRBV7-2; CDR3 DNA: TGTGCCAGCAGCTTAGCCCCGCGGGGCAACTCGGGGCCCCAGCATTTT; CDR3 protein: CASSLAPRGNSGPQHF
J gene: TRBJ1-4; D gene: TRBD1; clone size: NA; V gene: TRBV5-6; CDR3 DNA: TGTGCCAGCAGCTTGGACGACAGGGGCTTTAATGAAAAACTGTTTTTT; CDR3 protein: CASSLDDRGFNEKLFF
J gene: TRBJ2-5; D gene: NA; clone size: NA; V gene: TRBV19; CDR3 DNA: TGTGCCAGTAGTATAGGCCCGGGACATGACCAAGAGACCCAGTACTTC; CDR3 protein: CASSIGPGHDQETQYF
J gene: TRBJ2-7; D gene: TRBD2; clone size: NA; V gene: TRBV19; CDR3 DNA: TGTGCCAGTAGTATAGATATGGCGGGGGGGCCCGACGAGCAGTACTTC; CDR3 protein: CASSIDMAGGPDEQYF
J gene: TRBJ2-7; D gene: NA; clone size: NA; V gene: TRBV10-2; CDR3 DNA: TGCGCCAGCAGTGAGTCTAAGGGAGGGGGGTCCTACGAGCAGTACTTC; CDR3 protein: CASSESKGGGSYEQYF
J gene: TRBJ1-3; D gene: NA; clone size: few; V gene: TRBV19; CDR3 DNA: TGTGCCAGTAGTCCGGACAGCTCTGGAAACACCATATATTTT; CDR3 protein: CASSPDSSGNTIYF
J gene: TRBJ2-3; D gene: NA; clone size: once; V gene: TRBV4-3; CDR3 DNA: TGCGCCAGCAGCCAAGACCCGGGCCAGGTTCCCACAGATACGCAGTATTTT; CDR3 protein: CASSQDPGQVPTDTQYF
J gene: TRBJ2-1; D gene: TRBD1; clone size: NA; V gene: TRBV5-1; CDR3 DNA: TGCGCCAGCAGCAGGGACAGGGAAAATGAGCAGTTCTTC; CDR3 protein: CASSRDRENEQFF
J gene: TRBJ1-1; D gene: NA; clone size: NA; V gene: TRBV11-3; CDR3 DNA: TGTGCCAGCAGCTCACCTTGGCCCCCCCAGGACCCCATGAACACTGAAGCTTTCTTT; CDR3 protein: CASSSPWPPQDPMNTEAFF
J gene: TRBJ2-3; D gene: NA; clone size: NA; V gene: TRBV11-2; CDR3 DNA: TGTGCCAGCAGCTTGGGAGGGGGCGCAGATACGCAGTATTTT; CDR3 protein: CASSLGGGADTQYF
J gene: TRBJ2-7; D gene: TRBD2; clone size: NA; V gene: TRBV5-4; CDR3 DNA: TGTGCCAGCAGCCCACAGAGCGGGGACTACGAGCAGTACTTC; CDR3 protein: CASSPQSGDYEQYF